The 18 T cell receptor beta chains below come from one sample, sequenced in a study of T cells in Graves' hyperthyroidism and ophthalmopathy. RNA transcripts served as the template for amplifying TCR beta CDR3 regions. The HTBI primer set served for first-round RT-PCR of the TCR CDR3. TCRdb reprocessed the multiplex PCR reads via MiXCR and lists one record per CDR3 protein. This table holds around 390,000 distinct CDR3 sequences, roughly 14% found once. The material sequenced was blood. These receptors were collected from a woman between 25 and 40 years old with Graves' ophthalmopathy.

The sample holds a few counts of this clonotype. Just one base apart from a much larger clone, this may be a read error. V is TRBV12-3 or TRBV12-4 and J is TRBJ2-1; no reliable D call. Trimming stripped 6 bases from V and 5 bases from J, with 23 bases between. The CDR3 length is 17 residues. CDR3 residues: CASSPIGSSCPDNEQFF. CDR3 DNA sequence: TGTGCCAGCAGCCCTATAGGGTCCTCCTGCCCCGACAATGAGCAGTTCTTC.

This chain joins TRBV10-3 and TRBJ1-2; D gene ambiguous. The V end lost 10 bases, the J end lost 0 bases, and 21 bases lay between the germline ends. Germline CDR1 and CDR2: ENHRY and SYGVKD. The CDR3 runs to 16 residues. This CDR3 is CATSVGETLPNYGYTF. CDR3 DNA sequence: TGTGCCACATCCGTTGGGGAGACTCTGCCTAACTATGGCTACACCTTC.

This clonotype appeared a few times. This chain connects TRBV6-1 to TRBJ1-5; 10 nucleotides agree with TRBD1. The CDR3 extends over 16 amino acids. The V gene's germline CDR1 is MNHNS and CDR2 SASEGT. V shed 7 bases, J shed 2 bases, and the junction held 8 bases outside the gene matches. The chain's CDR3 is CASKDRGPDRNQPQHF. The CDR3 DNA sequence: TGTGCCAGCAAAGACAGGGGGCCAGACCGCAATCAGCCCCAGCATTTT.

The CDR3 DNA reads TGTGCCAGCAGCCTCAGGGGGGCGCCAGATACGCAGTATTTT. Its translation is CASSLRGAPDTQYF. The chain links TRBV7-3 to TRBJ2-3; D might be TRBD1 (7 bases). The germline V and J ends were trimmed by 5 bases and 4 bases, with 13 bases remaining between them. Germline values: CDR1 SGHTA, CDR2 FQGTGA. The CDR3 has 14 residues.

This clonotype was seen at least ten times. The rearrangement joins TRBV28 to TRBJ2-7; 9 positions agree with TRBD1. Looked up from germline, CDR1 is MDHEN and CDR2 is SYDVKM. Trimming removed 3 bases from V and 6 bases from J; junction bases left unmatched: 9. The CDR3 is 15 residues long. CDR3 bases: TGTGCCAGCAGTTTGGCCGGGACAGGGTTTGGCGAGCAGTACTTC. Its protein product is CASSLAGTGFGEQYF.

In regard to this clonotype: This may be a read error: a much more frequent sequence differs by one nucleotide. The chain joins TRBV29-1 to TRBJ2-7; 8 bases fit TRBD1. The CDR3 consists of 14 residues. In germline, CDR1 is SQVTM, CDR2 ANQGSEA. V trimming: 7 bases; J trimming: 3 bases; junction bases outside the gene matches: 11. The CDR3 DNA reads TGCAGCGCGCCACGGACAGGGAATAGCTACGAGCAGTACTTC. It translates to CSAPRTGNSYEQYF.

This clonotype was detected many times. The chain uses TRBV2 and TRBJ1-5, with D possibly being TRBD1 (6 bases). This CDR3 spans 13 amino acids. The V end was cut by 8 bases, the J end by 2 bases, with 10 bases between. CDR1 is SNHLY and CDR2 is FYNNEI in the germline V gene. The CDR3 nucleotides read TGTGCCAGCTTGGCAGGGGGCAATCAGCCCCAGCATTTT. Translated: CASLAGGNQPQHF.

This clonotype was counted many times. The rearrangement links TRBV6-1 to TRBJ1-2, with 11 bases fitting TRBD1. V shed 5 bases, J shed 8 bases, and the junction held 16 bases outside the gene matches. Germline V lookup: CDR1 MNHNS, CDR2 SASEGT. The CDR3 runs to 17 residues. The CDR3 protein is CASSPLGATGTGGGYTF. Written as DNA, the CDR3 is TGTGCCAGCAGTCCCCTCGGGGCTACCGGGACAGGGGGAGGCTACACCTTC.

V and J are TRBV7-8 and TRBJ1-3; TRBD1 matches at 12 bases. Germline CDR1 reads SGHVS; CDR2 reads FQNEAQ. This CDR3 has 15 residues. The CDR3 region has the DNA TGTGTGGGACAGGGGGCAAGGGCGGCTGGAAACACCATATATTTT. Its protein product is CVGQGARAAGNTIYF.

This sequence joins TRBV20-1 and TRBJ2-3; 8 nucleotides line up with TRBD2. In germline, CDR1 is DFQATT, CDR2 SNEGSKA (reference sequence). J was trimmed by 3 bases and V by 4 bases; bases with no gene match: 9. The CDR3 sequence is 15 residues long. This CDR3 is CSAIRSGGGTDTQYF. CDR3 bases: TGCAGTGCTATACGGAGCGGGGGCGGGACAGATACGCAGTATTTT.

This chain uses TRBV6-2 or TRBV6-3 with TRBJ2-3; D unclear. V lost 6 bases and J 0 bases, leaving 10 bases between the germline ends. The CDR3 runs to 14 residues. CDR1 is MNHEY, CDR2 SVGEGT, per germline. The CDR3 region is CASRADSSTDTQYF. In nucleotides, the CDR3 is TGTGCCAGCAGGGCAGATAGTAGCACAGATACGCAGTATTTT.

The table lists this clonotype with many counts. The rearrangement links TRBV12-3 or TRBV12-4 to TRBJ1-2, with TRBD1 identical over 9 bases. The ends lost 6 bases at V and 4 bases at J; junction bases unmatched: 12. The CDR3 runs to 16 residues. DNA for the CDR3: TGTGCCAGCAGGCCCGACCGGGACAGGGCCACCTATGGCTACACCTTC. Residues: CASRPDRDRATYGYTF.

This clonotype was seen repeatedly, ten times or more. This rearrangement joins TRBV20-1 to TRBJ2-5; D is unresolved. Trimming removed 5 bases from V and 4 bases from J, with 11 bases in between. Germline V gene data show CDR1 as DFQATT and CDR2 as SNEGSKA (reference sequence). CDR3 length: 12 residues. CDR3: CSAQILGETQYF. For the CDR3, the DNA is TGCAGTGCTCAAATATTGGGAGAGACCCAGTACTTC.

This clonotype appeared many times. The chain links TRBV2 to TRBJ2-3; TRBD2 matches at 10 bases. Germline-derived CDR1 and CDR2 are SNHLY and FYNNEI. The CDR3 totals 15 residues. After removal of 5 bases from V and 1 base from J, the junction contained 3 bases not matched to a gene. CDR3 loop: CASSWSGGGTDTQYF. DNA of the CDR3: TGTGCCAGCAGTTGGAGCGGGGGGGGCACAGATACGCAGTATTTT.

The gene calls are TRBV24-1 and TRBJ1-1; TRBD1 agrees at 8 bases. The junction had 4 bases not matched to a gene; V was cut back by 4 bases and J by 7 bases. The CDR3 totals 13 residues. Germline CDR1 and CDR2: KGHDR and SFDVKD. CDR3 region: CATSEQGAGEAFF. CDR3 bases: TGTGCCACCAGTGAGCAGGGGGCTGGTGAAGCTTTCTTT.

The genes are TRBV29-1 and TRBJ2-1; possible D gene TRBD1, 5 bases. Trimming removed 3 bases from V and 6 bases from J, with 9 bases in between. Germline assignment: CDR1 SQVTM and CDR2 ANQGSEA. There are 12 residues in the CDR3. CDR3 DNA: TGCAGCGTTGACCGACAGCGCAATGAGCAGTTCTTC. The encoded protein is CSVDRQRNEQFF.

In its sample, this clonotype was seen many times. The rearrangement joins TRBV28 to TRBJ1-2; D remains unclear. Germline lookup yields CDR1 MDHEN and CDR2 SYDVKM. The CDR3 runs to 12 residues. V was clipped by 7 bases and J by 4 bases, with 10 bases between them. In DNA, the CDR3 is TGTGCCAGCATGGGAATCCGCTATGGCTACACCTTC. Translated: CASMGIRYGYTF.

This clonotype showed up many times. The chain uses TRBV7-3 and TRBJ2-1; 11 bases map to TRBD2. CDR3 length: 15 residues. Per germline, CDR1 SGHTA and CDR2 FQGTGA. The V and J ends lost 5 bases and 4 bases, in that order; junction bases with no gene match: 4. This chain's CDR3 is CASSLLAGAYNEQFF. The CDR3 DNA sequence: TGTGCCAGCAGCCTACTAGCGGGGGCTTACAATGAGCAGTTCTTC. Based on the CDR3 plus reference TRBV7-3 and TRBJ2-1, the full variable domain is GAGVSQTPSNKVTEKGKYVELRCDPISGHTALYWYRQSLGQGPEFLIYFQGTGAADDSGLPNDRFFAVRPEGSVSTLKIQRTERGDSAVYLCASSLLAGAYNEQFFGPGTRLTVL.